This T cell receptor beta chain derives from a study of cytomegalovirus exposure and HLA in healthy donors (dated by TCRdb to 2017 to 2019). Looking at the study overall: An earlier analysis of 550 to 700 of the donors reported approximately 300 Gb of sequence data and about 100 million unique TCR beta sequences from about 200 million T cells. A later analysis re-examined previously published TCR beta repertoires from 610 or so donors and added high-resolution HLA genotyping to investigate patterns of TCR occurrence. Every repertoire in the discovery cohort had been generated on one and the same sequencing platform. The study used immunosequencing to profile the T cell repertoires of 670 or so subjects and linked those repertoires to cytomegalovirus serostatus. A separate validation cohort of 100 to 150 different subjects was used in addition to the roughly 720-subject first cohort. Donor age, sex, ethnicity and CMV serostatus were compiled alongside the repertoire data. Class I and class II HLA loci were covered by the typing at four-digit resolution. An early release covering roughly 580 HLA-typed donors comprised about 300 gigabases of sequencing data and 85 million or so unique TCR sequences. Of the roughly 400 genotyped donors, 75% to 85% were placed in the genetic ancestry cluster associated with self-reported Caucasian donors. About 5 DR-DQ haplotypes were handled as single units for association and clustering, since linkage in the cohort was strong. In an earlier analysis of 587 of the donors, high-throughput TCR beta sequencing was used to judge whether each TCR beta V gene segment behaved as functional or pseudogenic. The number of typed donors differed by locus: about 620-640 for A, B, C, DRB1 and DQB1; approximately 530 for DQA1; roughly 600 for DPA1; and around 490 for DPB1. A later genetic analysis took genome-wide SNP genotypes for about three fifths of the 666 donors and used that subset as a discovery cohort. On average, around 240,000 unique TCR beta nucleotide sequences were sequenced per donor among fewer than 500 genotyped donors of the cohort, with 15% to 20% of those sequences being non-productive. High-throughput TCR immunosequencing, statistical association of individual TCRs with disease status, and machine learning were combined to predict cytomegalovirus infection status. The aim of the study was to test whether cataloging public T cell receptors could identify signatures of past pathogen exposure. The later analysis used no new phenotypic data to find candidate immune exposures, relying instead on TCR beta sequences and their occurrence across donors. Overall results and qualifications from the work: Linkage disequilibrium might explain the correlated functional status among segregating V segments, but an unknown experimental factor could not be excluded. A cluster of highly shared sequence variants was judged likely to represent a technical artifact of the sequencing pipeline. A total of 164 TCR beta chains were listed by the study as associated with cytomegalovirus. A further reported finding was that TCR beta sequences accurately predicted the HLA-A and HLA-B alleles for most subjects in the first cohort. A later analysis reported that several top co-occurrence clusters appeared linked to parvovirus B19, influenza, CMV and Epstein-Barr virus. In a later analysis, TCR association rates were found to vary across HLA loci, with the most associated TCRs seen for DRB1 alleles and the fewest for HLA-C alleles. Compared with equally common non-associated chains, HLA-associated TCR beta chains in a later analysis were more clonally expanded and had lower generation probabilities. Because HLA typing was unavailable for some donors at each locus, only the typed subset was used in association tests. When HLA alleles, especially DR and DQ, strongly co-occurred, attributing TCR associations to individual alleles was difficult. Cytomegalovirus status was reported to be diagnosed by the classifier with high specificity and sensitivity in both the original and validation cohorts. Across donors, most TCR sequences were observed very rarely, whereas some public TCRs were present in many individuals. Specific HLA alleles were associated with some 15,000 TCR beta sequences at a false discovery rate of 0.05 in a later analysis. Compared with the 666-donor mean, donors in an Asian-associated ancestry cluster had fewer N-insertions in productive TCRs, according to a later genetic analysis. This cohort had only TCR beta chains sequenced, and the lack of alpha or paired-chain data limited which features could be detected. In a later genetic analysis, a missense DCLRE1C variant was associated with V-gene and J-gene trimming of TCR beta chains, and the association was replicated in an independent cohort. According to the authors, the approach could potentially be generalized to other disease states and immunological phenotypes. Because counts were too low, about 15 rarely observed V segments, including chromosome 9 orphons, were left out of the earlier analysis of 500 to 750 of the donors. Roughly uniform sequencing depth across donors was assumed in presence/absence analyses, although this assumption may not hold. In vitro tests confirmed that three of the cytomegalovirus-associated TCR beta chains recognize cytomegalovirus antigens. According to a later analysis, most CMV-associated TCR beta chains appeared to be HLA-restricted, and the HLA associations seemed to be driven largely by CMV exposure. The only immune exposure information available for the cohort was CMV serostatus. In an earlier analysis of some 500 of the donors, most TCR beta V segments were observed in productive rearrangements about 87% or about 30% of the time, broadly matching IMGT annotations. Because the 87-base-pair reads could not distinguish some IMGT-functional V segments, including TRBV6-2 and TRBV6-3, those segments were excluded.

This clone was recorded a few times. Its binding antigen is unknown. The sample holds no much larger clone one base away, and base qualities are not on file. Inclusive of the bounding cysteine and phenylalanine, the CDR3 is 13 residues long. Only the CDR3 DNA stays, 39 bases, in frame from base 1. V gives up 4 bases and J gives up 5 bases, and the segment between their germline ends measures 11 bases. CDR1 and CDR2 (SGHAT, FQDESV) derive from the germline V gene (reference sequence). Libraries were built with the immunoSEQ multiplex PCR assay. For the multiplex PCR, a mixture combining 60 forward primers for TCR Vbeta segments and 13 reverse primers for TCR Jbeta segments was used. Amplification of the CDR3 region of rearranged TCR beta genes was performed with a multiplex PCR assay on genomic DNA. Amplified TCR beta libraries were sequenced as 87-base-pair reads on the Illumina HiSeq System. Processing in the source paper ran as follows. In a later analysis, tens of millions of unique TCR beta chains were counted across the 650 to 750 repertoires, and approximately 11 million of these chains were shared by at least two donors. To remove PCR and sequencing errors, raw reads were error-corrected and collapsed into unique sequences using a nearest-neighbor algorithm that merged closely related sequences. To assign V, D and J gene segments, CDR3 sequences were aligned to IMGT reference sequences. For a sequence to be retained, at least a six-nucleotide match to both a V gene segment and a J gene segment was required. Rearrangements were classified as productive when the CDR3 lacked stop codons and remained in frame with V and J, and all other rearrangements were classified as non-productive. CDR3 was defined according to IMGT convention as the region running from the second conserved V-encoded cysteine to the conserved J-encoded phenylalanine. In an earlier analysis of 587 of the donors, sequences lacking an unambiguous match to a single V gene segment were excluded. An earlier analysis of under 750 of the donors called V segments functional above 56.7% productive rearrangements and segregating when the between-donor standard deviation exceeded 5%. A statistical classification framework was built for diagnosing cytomegalovirus status from the catalog of TCR beta chain sequences. In a later analysis, V and J genes were assigned by comparing TCR nucleotide sequences against IMGT/GENE-DB human TR gene sequences. The TCRdist pipeline was used in a later analysis to assign CDR3 sequences and most-parsimonious VDJ recombination scenarios. In a later analysis, every TCR beta chain was defined by the combination of its CDR3 amino acid sequence and its V-gene family, and reads without a unique V-gene family were dropped. To address suspected cross-contamination and a sequencing artifact, a later analysis removed 592 highly shared, low-generation-probability nucleotide sequences. For each public chain, a later analysis derived a clonal expansion index from normalized ranks of inferred template counts within each repertoire. In a later analysis, generation probabilities were computed with a VDJ recombination model fitted to out-of-frame rearrangements, and the resulting probabilities were checked against IGoR. In a later analysis, TCR-TCR, TCR-HLA and TCR-CMV co-occurrence was scored with hypergeometric tests, and a repertoire-size bias correction was applied to TCR pairs. To estimate false discovery rates, a later analysis permuted the HLA or CMV assignments 20 times. A later analysis grouped co-occurring TCRs with DBSCAN, adding TCRdist sequence similarity when clustering within HLA-allele-positive subsets. Co-occurrence clustering excluded repertoires with fewer than 30,000 or more than 120,000 public chains, plus five with anomalous nucleotide sharing. TCRdb's version of the immuneACCESS table is confined to in-frame rearrangements and falls short of the full clone set. An unresolved V gene accounts for under half of the shortfall where checked; the remainder is of unknown origin. Clonal size and the V and J genes are those of that table, whereas D and trimming came from the DNA. The sample profile shows more than 150,000 clones; more than 75% of them were found once. Of the sample, more than 0.2% is held by the ten largest clones.

The cohort comprised fewer than 750 healthy bone marrow donors. At the time of sampling, all cohort members were nominally healthy, though unrecorded immune exposures were likely present. The donor tested CMV seronegative, placing the donor among the roughly 350 seronegative members of the cohort. Every donor gave a peripheral blood sample, and the peripheral blood mononuclear cells from that sample were used for TCR beta sequencing. Genomic DNA was extracted from the blood cell samples with the Qiagen DNeasy Blood Extraction Kit. The clonotype originates from a girl under three years old in good health and CMV-seronegative. Recombination linked TRBV11-1 to TRBJ1-2, with TRBD1 perhaps the D gene, on 5 matching bases. Material: PBMCs. The nucleotide sequence reads as follows: TGTGCCAGCAGCTCCAGGGAACTTTATGGCTACACCTTC. Its amino acids are CASSSRELYGYTF.